This T cell receptor (beta chain) is from a study of patients and donors after allogeneic stem cell transplantation. The CDR3 contains 15 residues. The trim removed 5 bases at V and 7 bases at J, leaving 17 bases unmatched. Germline V gene sequence: CDR1 DFQATT, CDR2 SNEGSKA (reference sequence). TCRdb re-derived calls from the RT-PCR reads in MiXCR, one entry per CDR3 protein. The table has tens of thousands of distinct CDR3 sequences, more than 30% seen once; the top ten hold 55% to 75%. V gene TRBV20-1 combines with J gene TRBJ2-7, with TRBD2 matching 7 bases. The source of this sequence is a human donor who was either an allogeneic HSCT recipient or a stem cell or donor lymphocyte infusion donor (not recorded which). It is not recorded whose cells these are; they may come from a transplant donor. Sequencing was performed on blood, either unsorted or a sorted T cell fraction (not recorded which). The CDR3 nucleotides are TGCAGTGCTTTCCACCGGGACTACGGCCTCGAGGAGCAGTACTTC. This codes for CSAFHRDYGLEEQYF.